This T cell receptor beta chain was recovered during a study of patients and donors after allogeneic stem cell transplantation. The trim removed 6 bases at V and 3 bases at J, leaving 9 bases unmatched. CDR3 length: 17 residues. TCRdb analysed the RT-PCR reads with MiXCR anew, one entry per CDR3 protein. The sample comprises about 57,000 distinct CDR3 sequences, more than 10% of which are singletons, and over 25% rests with the top ten. The V gene is TRBV12-3 or TRBV12-4, the J gene TRBJ2-2; the match to TRBD1 covers 11 bases. The TCR was taken from a human donor who was either an allogeneic HSCT recipient or a stem cell or donor lymphocyte infusion donor (not recorded which). It is not recorded whose cells these are; they may come from a transplant donor. The sample consisted of blood, either unsorted or a sorted T cell fraction (not recorded which). CDR3 region: CASRGYGTGGDTGELFF. CDR3 bases: TGTGCCAGCAGAGGATACGGGACAGGGGGTGACACCGGGGAGCTGTTTTTT.